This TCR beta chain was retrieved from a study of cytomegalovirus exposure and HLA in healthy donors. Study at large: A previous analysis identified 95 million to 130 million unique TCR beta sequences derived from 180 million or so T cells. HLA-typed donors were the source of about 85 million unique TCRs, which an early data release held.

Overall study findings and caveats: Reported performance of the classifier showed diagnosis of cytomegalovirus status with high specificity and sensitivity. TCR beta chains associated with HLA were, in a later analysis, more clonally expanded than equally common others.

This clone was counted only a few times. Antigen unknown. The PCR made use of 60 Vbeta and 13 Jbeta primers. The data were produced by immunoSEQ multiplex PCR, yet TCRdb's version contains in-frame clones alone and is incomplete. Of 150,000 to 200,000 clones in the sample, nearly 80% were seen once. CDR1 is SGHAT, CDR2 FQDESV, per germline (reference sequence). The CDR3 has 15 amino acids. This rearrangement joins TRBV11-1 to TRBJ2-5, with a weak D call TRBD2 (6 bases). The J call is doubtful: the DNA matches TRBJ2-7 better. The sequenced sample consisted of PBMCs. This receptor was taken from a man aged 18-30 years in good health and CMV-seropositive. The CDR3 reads CASSYPGRGAYEQYF. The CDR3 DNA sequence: TGTGCCAGCAGCTATCCCGGGAGAGGCGCCTACGAGCAGTACTTC.